The rows below give T cell receptor beta chains drawn from one sample of a study of blood T cell repertoires in COVID-19. TCRdb's table, derived via immunoSEQ multiplex PCR, lists solely in-frame clones and lacks some. The table lists around 100,000 clones, almost 85% of them singletons. The sample comprised peripheral blood. These TCRs come from a man aged 40-49 years with active or convalescent COVID-19. Both conserved end residues are part of each CDR3. A D gene is named only where the DNA matches it firmly. The size of a clone is reported for some rows only, either as once, few or many, or as a class for expanded clones.

clone_size j_call v_call d_call cdr3_nt cdr3_aa
- TRBJ2-5 TRBV14 - TGTGCCAGCAGCCAGGAACGGGCCCAGTACTTC CASSQERAQYF
- TRBJ1-1 TRBV18 TRBD1 TGTGCCAGCTCACAGGACAGGGGGCAAGGCACTGAAGCTTTCTTT CASSQDRGQGTEAFF
- TRBJ1-2 TRBV30 - TGTGCCTGGAGAACAGGGTTCGGTTTTGCCGGCTACACCTTC CAWRTGFGFAGYTF
- TRBJ1-2 TRBV7-9 - TGTGCCAGCAGCTTAGACCCCCAGCAGCGCTATGGCTACACCTTC CASSLDPQQRYGYTF
- TRBJ2-3 TRBV11-1 - TGTGCCAGCAGCTTGGGCCAGATGGGTGGCACAGATACGCAGTATTTT CASSLGQMGGTDTQYF
- TRBJ2-7 TRBV18 - TGTGCCAGCTCACCCGGATCGGGGGTGGGGGAGCAGTACTTC CASSPGSGVGEQYF
- TRBJ2-3 TRBV3-1/TRBV3-2 - TGTGCCAGCAGCCAAGATACCAGGGTGGATACGCAGTATTTT CASSQDTRVDTQYF
- TRBJ1-4 TRBV7-2 TRBD1 TGTGCCAGCAGCTTAATGAGGGGGCCTAATGAAAAACTGTTTTTT CASSLMRGPNEKLFF
- TRBJ2-2 TRBV29-1 - TGCAGCCCAAACCCGGGCAGGGATAACACCGGGGAGCTGTTTTTT CSPNPGRDNTGELFF
- TRBJ2-7 TRBV27 - TGTGCCAGCAGCCCCCACCAGACCTACGAGCAGTACTTC CASSPHQTYEQYF
- TRBJ2-1 TRBV5-1 - TGCGCCAGCAGCTTGGTCGCGGATGAGCAGTTCTTC CASSLVADEQFF
- TRBJ1-2 TRBV6-5 TRBD1 TGTGCCAGCAGTTACACCGGACAGGTCAACTATGGCTACACCTTC CASSYTGQVNYGYTF
- TRBJ1-2 TRBV7-9 TRBD1 TGTGCCAGCAGCTCCAGGGGGGCATTGTATGGCTACACCTTC CASSSRGALYGYTF
once TRBJ2-3 TRBV25-1 - TGTGCCAGCAGGGGCAACACAGATACGCAGTATTTT CASRGNTDTQYF
- TRBJ1-1 TRBV29-1 - TGCAGCGCTACCAAAGGAGGGGTGCGCCCTGAAGCTTTCTTT CSATKGGVRPEAFF
- TRBJ2-7 TRBV24-1 - TGTGCCACCAGTGAGGGGACACACAACCTCTCCTACGAGCAGTACTTC CATSEGTHNLSYEQYF
- TRBJ1-2 TRBV15 - TGTGCCACCAGCAGAGGTCGGGGGGAGAGTGGCTACACCTTC CATSRGRGESGYTF
- TRBJ2-7 TRBV7-2 - TGTGCCAGCAGCATATACTCCTACGAGCAGTACTTC CASSIYSYEQYF
- TRBJ1-2 TRBV28 TRBD1 TGTGCCAGCAGTTTAAGTCAGGGGGCCTACACCTTC CASSLSQGAYTF
- TRBJ1-2 TRBV19 TRBD1 TGTGCCAGTAGAGGACCGGGACAGGAATCTTCGGGCTCCTATGGCTACACCTTC CASRGPGQESSGSYGYTF
- TRBJ2-2 TRBV19 - TGTGCCAGTAGTCTTCCGGTAACCGGGGAGCTGTTTTTT CASSLPVTGELFF
- TRBJ2-3 TRBV27 - TGTGCCAGCAGTTCGGACACAACCCGCACAGATACGCAGTATTTT CASSSDTTRTDTQYF
once TRBJ1-2 TRBV3-1/TRBV3-2 - TGTGCCAGCAGCTCACCCCCGGGGAACTATGGCTACACCTTC CASSSPPGNYGYTF
- TRBJ2-7 TRBV19 TRBD2 TGTGCCAGTAGTTTCCAGACTAGCGGGGGCGCCGAGCAGTACTTC CASSFQTSGGAEQYF
- TRBJ1-1 TRBV19 TRBD1 TGTGCCAGTAGTACAGGGGGCAACACTGAAGCTTTCTTT CASSTGGNTEAFF
- TRBJ2-3 TRBV10-3 TRBD2 TGTGCCATCAGTGCCGGGACTAGCGGCCTCACAGATACGCAGTATTTT CAISAGTSGLTDTQYF
- TRBJ1-6 TRBV27 TRBD1 TGTGCCAGCAGAATCCGGGACAGTATATCACCCCTCCACTTT CASRIRDSISPLHF
- TRBJ2-7 TRBV23-1 TRBD1 TGCGCCATTCCGGGACAGGCCGGCGAGCAGTACTTC CAIPGQAGEQYF